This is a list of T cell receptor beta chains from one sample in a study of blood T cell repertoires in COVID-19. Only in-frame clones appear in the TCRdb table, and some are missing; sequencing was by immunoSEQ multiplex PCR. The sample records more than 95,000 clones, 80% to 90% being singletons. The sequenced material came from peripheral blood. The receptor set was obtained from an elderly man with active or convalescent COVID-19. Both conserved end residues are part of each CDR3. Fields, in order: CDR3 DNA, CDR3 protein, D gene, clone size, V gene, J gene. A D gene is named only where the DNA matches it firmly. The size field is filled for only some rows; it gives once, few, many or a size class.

TGCAGCGTTCAGGATGGCTACACCTTC	CSVQDGYTF	.	.	TRBV29-1	TRBJ1-2
TGTGCCAGTTCGCCGAGACTAGCGGCTTTCACAGATACGCAGTATTTT	CASSPRLAAFTDTQYF	TRBD2	.	TRBV19	TRBJ2-3
TGTGCCAGCAGCTTCGGACAGGGGGTCACTGAAGCTTTCTTT	CASSFGQGVTEAFF	TRBD1	.	TRBV7-8	TRBJ1-1
TGTGCCAGCAAGGAGTTTAGCGGTCAAGAGACCCAGTACTTC	CASKEFSGQETQYF	.	.	TRBV2	TRBJ2-5
TGCGCCAGCAGCCAAGATGTAGCGAACCTGAACACTGAAGCTTTCTTT	CASSQDVANLNTEAFF	.	.	TRBV4-3	TRBJ1-1
TGTGCCAGCAGGGGACAGACAGCAGATACGCAGTATTTT	CASRGQTADTQYF	TRBD1	.	TRBV7-3	TRBJ2-3
TGCAGCGTCCCGACTAGCGGGGGGAGCACAGATACGCAGTATTTT	CSVPTSGGSTDTQYF	TRBD2	.	TRBV29-1	TRBJ2-3
TGTGCCAGCAGCCAGAACCGGGACAGGGGTTTCAATGAGCAGTTCTTC	CASSQNRDRGFNEQFF	TRBD1	.	TRBV7-2	TRBJ2-1
TGTGCCAGCACCAGCCGGGGGGTCTACAATGAGCAGTTCTTC	CASTSRGVYNEQFF	TRBD2	.	TRBV5-4	TRBJ2-1
TGCAGCGTTGAATTATCACAGGAACCAACCTACGAGCAGTACTTC	CSVELSQEPTYEQYF	.	.	TRBV29-1	TRBJ2-7
TGTGCCAGCAGCATAACACGCGGGGGGGCCTTTGAGACCCAGTACTTC	CASSITRGGAFETQYF	TRBD2	.	TRBV9	TRBJ2-5
TGTGCCAGCAGGAACCCGGCGGGACAGGGCGTGGAAAAACTGTTTTTT	CASRNPAGQGVEKLFF	TRBD1	few	TRBV28	TRBJ1-4
TGTGCCAGCAGTATCGGGACAGGGTACAATTCACCCCTCCACTTT	CASSIGTGYNSPLHF	TRBD1	.	TRBV6-5	TRBJ1-6
TGTGCCAGCAGCCCCCAAGGGGACAGTCTTTATGGCTACACCTTC	CASSPQGDSLYGYTF	TRBD1	.	TRBV5-6	TRBJ1-2
TGTGCCAGCAGCCCAGGGACAGTCGGAGAGACCCAGTACTTC	CASSPGTVGETQYF	TRBD1	.	TRBV7-3	TRBJ2-5
TGCAGCGGCCGACAGGGTAGCGACACTGAAGCTTTCTTT	CSGRQGSDTEAFF	TRBD1	.	TRBV29-1	TRBJ1-1
TGCGCCAGCAGCATGACAGCAACTAATGAAAAACTGTTTTTT	CASSMTATNEKLFF	.	.	TRBV5-1	TRBJ1-4
TGTGCCAGCAGCGTTAGGAGGGGCGTTGAGACCCAGTACTTC	CASSVRRGVETQYF	.	.	TRBV7-8	TRBJ2-5
TGCGCCAGCAGCCAAGTGGGGGGGCCCTACAATGAGCAGTTCTTC	CASSQVGGPYNEQFF	.	.	TRBV4-3	TRBJ2-1
TGTGCCAGCAGTCCCCGCTCTGGAAACACCATATATTTT	CASSPRSGNTIYF	.	.	TRBV6-5	TRBJ1-3
TGTGCCTGGAGCCGGACAGGGGGCGCGTCTGGCTACACCTTC	CAWSRTGGASGYTF	TRBD1	few	TRBV30	TRBJ1-2
TGTGCCATCAGGGACGGGGTCTCCTACGAGCAGTACTTC	CAIRDGVSYEQYF	.	once	TRBV10-3	TRBJ2-7
TGTGCCTGGATTAAAGGGGACAGGCAGGAGAACGGCTACACCTTC	CAWIKGDRQENGYTF	TRBD1	.	TRBV30	TRBJ1-2
TGTGCCACCAGCAGAGATGCCGGGGGGGAAATTTTT	CATSRDAGGEIF	.	.	TRBV15	TRBJ1-4
TGTGCCAGCAGCTTGGGAGAGGTGGAGCATGGCACCTTC	CASSLGEVEHGTF	.	.	TRBV7-2	TRBJ1-2
TGTGCCAGCAGTGGGTGGCTCGGGGGCACAGATACGCAGTATTTT	CASSGWLGGTDTQYF	.	.	TRBV2	TRBJ2-3
TGTGCCAGCAGTGAATCCGTTAACTATGGCTACACCTTC	CASSESVNYGYTF	.	.	TRBV6-1	TRBJ1-2
TGTGCCAGCAGTGCCCAAAGCGACCAGGGGCAAGCTTTCTTT	CASSAQSDQGQAFF	.	.	TRBV6-4	TRBJ1-1
TGCGCCAGCAAGGGGGCTAGCGGCACAGATACGCAGTATTTT	CASKGASGTDTQYF	.	.	TRBV5-1	TRBJ2-3
TGTGCCAGCAGCTTTCGGGACAGTTATCAGCCCCAGCATTTT	CASSFRDSYQPQHF	TRBD1	.	TRBV7-8	TRBJ1-5
TGCAGCGTTGCCGAGACAGGGTTGAGCTCCTACGAGCAGTACTTC	CSVAETGLSSYEQYF	TRBD1	.	TRBV29-1	TRBJ2-7
TGTGCCAGTACAGGGGGCAACGAGCAGTACTTC	CASTGGNEQYF	TRBD1	.	TRBV10-3	TRBJ2-7
TGCGCCAGCAGCCAAGGAGGTGTAGGAGGGGTCCAGCCCCAGCATTTT	CASSQGGVGGVQPQHF	.	.	TRBV4-1	TRBJ1-5
TGTGCCAGCAGTCCGTGGGCCCAAGAGACCCAGTACTTC	CASSPWAQETQYF	.	few	TRBV6-2/TRBV6-3	TRBJ2-5
TGTGCCAGCAGCCGGACTAGCGGGTCTAGTGGCGAGCAGTACTTC	CASSRTSGSSGEQYF	TRBD2	.	TRBV3-1/TRBV3-2	TRBJ2-7
TGTGCCAGCAGCTTAGCCGGGACAGCAAGCACAGATACGCAGTATTTT	CASSLAGTASTDTQYF	TRBD1	.	TRBV7-2	TRBJ2-3
TGTGCCAGCTCACCCCAGGGACAGGGTCAGACTGAAGCTTTCTTT	CASSPQGQGQTEAFF	TRBD1	.	TRBV18	TRBJ1-1